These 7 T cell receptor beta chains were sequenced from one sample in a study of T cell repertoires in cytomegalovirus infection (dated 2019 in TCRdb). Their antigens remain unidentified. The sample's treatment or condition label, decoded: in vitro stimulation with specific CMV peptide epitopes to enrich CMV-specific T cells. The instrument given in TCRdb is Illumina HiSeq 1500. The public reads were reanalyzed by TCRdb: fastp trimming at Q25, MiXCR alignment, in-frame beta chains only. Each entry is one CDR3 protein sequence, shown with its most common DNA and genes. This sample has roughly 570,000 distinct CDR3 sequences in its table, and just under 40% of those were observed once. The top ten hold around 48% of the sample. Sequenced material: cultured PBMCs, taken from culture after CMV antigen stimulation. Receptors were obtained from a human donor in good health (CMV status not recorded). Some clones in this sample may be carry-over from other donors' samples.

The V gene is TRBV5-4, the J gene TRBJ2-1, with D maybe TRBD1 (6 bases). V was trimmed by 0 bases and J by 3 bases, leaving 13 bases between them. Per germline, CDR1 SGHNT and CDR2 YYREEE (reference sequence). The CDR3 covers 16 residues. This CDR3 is CASSLGALGGYNEQFF. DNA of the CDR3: TGTGCCAGCAGCTTGGGGGCGTTAGGGGGCTACAATGAGCAGTTCTTC.

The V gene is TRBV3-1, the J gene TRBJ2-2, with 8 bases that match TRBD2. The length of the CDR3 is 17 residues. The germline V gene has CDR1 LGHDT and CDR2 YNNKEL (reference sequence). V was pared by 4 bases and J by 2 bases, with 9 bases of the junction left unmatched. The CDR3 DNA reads TGTGCCAGCAGCCCTTGGGCGGGAGGTCTCAACACCGGGGAGCTGTTTTTT. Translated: CASSPWAGGLNTGELFF.

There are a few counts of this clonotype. The CDR3 region is CASSIQFGGPDTQYF. Written as DNA, the CDR3 is TGTGCCAGCAGCATACAGTTCGGCGGCCCAGATACGCAGTATTTT. The V gene is TRBV9, the J gene TRBJ2-3, with D unresolved. CDR1 is SGDLS, CDR2 YYNGEE, per germline. The CDR3 totals 15 residues. Trimming removed 4 bases from V and 4 bases from J, with 16 bases in between.

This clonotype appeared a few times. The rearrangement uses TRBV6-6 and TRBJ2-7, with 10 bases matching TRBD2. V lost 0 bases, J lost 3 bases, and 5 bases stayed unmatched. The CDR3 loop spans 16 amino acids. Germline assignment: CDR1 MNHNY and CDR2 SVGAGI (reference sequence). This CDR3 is CASSYSSGGGIYEQYF. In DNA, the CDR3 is TGTGCCAGCAGTTACTCGAGCGGGGGGGGCATCTACGAGCAGTACTTC.

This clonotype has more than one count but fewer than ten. DNA for the CDR3: TGTGCCAGCAGCTTGGGAAATAATGAAAAACTGTTTTTT. Encoded protein: CASSLGNNEKLFF. This chain joins TRBV7-8 and TRBJ1-4; D uncertain. CDR1 and CDR2 from the germline V gene are SGHVS and FQNEAQ. The CDR3 is made up of 13 amino acids. Trimming took off 3 bases at V and 4 bases at J, with 6 bases between the two ends.

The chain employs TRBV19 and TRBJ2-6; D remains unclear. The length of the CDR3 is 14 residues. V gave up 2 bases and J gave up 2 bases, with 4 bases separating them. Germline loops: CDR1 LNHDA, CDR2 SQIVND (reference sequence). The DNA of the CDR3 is TGTGCCAGTAGTATATACCCTGGGGCCAACGTCCTGACTTTC. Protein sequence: CASSIYPGANVLTF. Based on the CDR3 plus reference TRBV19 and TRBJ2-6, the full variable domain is DGGITQSPKYLFRKEGQNVTLSCEQNLNHDAMYWYRQDPGQGLRLIYYSQIVNDFQKGDIAEGYSVSREKKESFPLTVTSAQKNPTAFYLCASSIYPGANVLTFGAGSRLTVL.

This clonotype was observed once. CDR3: CASRLPGEHEQYF. CDR3 in DNA: TGTGCCAGCAGGCTACCAGGGGAGCACGAGCAGTACTTC. This chain joins TRBV11-2 and TRBJ2-7, with a possible D match to TRBD1 (6 bases). Per germline, CDR1 SGHAT and CDR2 FQNNGV. This CDR3 contains 13 residues. Deletions cut 6 bases from V and 5 bases from J, with 14 bases between.